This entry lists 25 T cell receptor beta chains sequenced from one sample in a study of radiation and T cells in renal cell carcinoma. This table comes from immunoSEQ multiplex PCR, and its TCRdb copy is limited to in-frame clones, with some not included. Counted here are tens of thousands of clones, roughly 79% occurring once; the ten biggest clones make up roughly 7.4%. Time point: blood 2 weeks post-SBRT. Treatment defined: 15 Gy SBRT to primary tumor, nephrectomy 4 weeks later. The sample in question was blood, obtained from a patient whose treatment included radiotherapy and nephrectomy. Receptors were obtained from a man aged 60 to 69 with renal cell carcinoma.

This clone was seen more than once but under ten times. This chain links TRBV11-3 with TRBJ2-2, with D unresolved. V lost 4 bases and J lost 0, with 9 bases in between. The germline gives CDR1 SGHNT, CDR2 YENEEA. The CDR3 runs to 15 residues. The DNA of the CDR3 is TGTGCCAGCAGCTCTTTCCTTACGAACACCGGGGAGCTGTTTTTT. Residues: CASSSFLTNTGELFF.

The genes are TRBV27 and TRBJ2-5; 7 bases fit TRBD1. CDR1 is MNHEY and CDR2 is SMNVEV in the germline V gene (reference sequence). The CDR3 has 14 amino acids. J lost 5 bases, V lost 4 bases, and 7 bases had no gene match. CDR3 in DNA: TGTGCCAGCAGTTATACAGGGGCGGAGGAGACCCAGTACTTC. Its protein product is CASSYTGAEETQYF.

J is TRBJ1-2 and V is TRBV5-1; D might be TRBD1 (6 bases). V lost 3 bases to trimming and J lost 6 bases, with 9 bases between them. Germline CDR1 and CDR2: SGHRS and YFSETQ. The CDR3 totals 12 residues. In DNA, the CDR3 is TGCGCCAGCAGCTCCTCAGGGGATGGCTACACCTTC. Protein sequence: CASSSSGDGYTF. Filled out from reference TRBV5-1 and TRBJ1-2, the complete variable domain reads KAGVTQTPRYLIKTRGQQVTLSCSPISGHRSVSWYQQTPGQGLQFLFEYFSETQRNKGNFPGRFSGRQFSNSRSEMNVSTLELGDSALYLCASSSSGDGYTFGSGTRLTVV.

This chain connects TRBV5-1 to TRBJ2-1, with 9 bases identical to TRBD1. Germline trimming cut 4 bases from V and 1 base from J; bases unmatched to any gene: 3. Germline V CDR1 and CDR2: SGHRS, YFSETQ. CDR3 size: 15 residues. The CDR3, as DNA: TGCGCCAGCAGCGCCGGGACAGGGTCCTACAATGAGCAGTTCTTC. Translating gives CASSAGTGSYNEQFF.

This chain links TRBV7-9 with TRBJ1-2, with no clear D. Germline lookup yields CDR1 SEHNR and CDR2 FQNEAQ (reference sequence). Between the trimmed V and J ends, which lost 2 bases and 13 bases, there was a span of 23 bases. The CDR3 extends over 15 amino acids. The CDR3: CASSLSSRSAESSTF. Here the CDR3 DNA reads TGTGCCAGCAGCTTATCTAGTAGATCCGCCGAGTCGAGCACCTTC.

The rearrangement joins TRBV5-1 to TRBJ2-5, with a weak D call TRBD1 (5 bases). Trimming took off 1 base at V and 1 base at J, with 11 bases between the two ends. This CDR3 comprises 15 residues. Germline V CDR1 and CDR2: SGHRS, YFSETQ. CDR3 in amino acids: CASSLWGHPQETQYF. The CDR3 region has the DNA TGCGCCAGCAGCTTGTGGGGCCACCCCCAAGAGACCCAGTACTTC.

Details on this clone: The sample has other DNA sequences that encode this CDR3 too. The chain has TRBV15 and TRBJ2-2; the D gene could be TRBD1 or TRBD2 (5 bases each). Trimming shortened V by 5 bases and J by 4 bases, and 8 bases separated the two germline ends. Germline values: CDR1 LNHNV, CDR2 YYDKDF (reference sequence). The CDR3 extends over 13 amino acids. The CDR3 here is CATSRGVTGELFF. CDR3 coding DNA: TGTGCCACCAGCCGAGGGGTCACCGGGGAGCTGTTTTTT.

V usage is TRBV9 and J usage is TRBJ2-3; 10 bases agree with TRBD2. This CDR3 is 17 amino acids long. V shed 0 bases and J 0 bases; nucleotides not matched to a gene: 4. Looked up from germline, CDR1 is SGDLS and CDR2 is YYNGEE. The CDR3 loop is CASSVGASGGSTDTQYF. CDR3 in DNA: TGTGCCAGCAGCGTAGGTGCTAGCGGGGGCAGCACAGATACGCAGTATTTT.

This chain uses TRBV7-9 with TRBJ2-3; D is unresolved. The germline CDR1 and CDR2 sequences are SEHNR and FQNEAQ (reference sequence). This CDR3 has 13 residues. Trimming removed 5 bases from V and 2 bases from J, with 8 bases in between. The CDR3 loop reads CASSLSYTDTQYF. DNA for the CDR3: TGTGCCAGCAGCCTTTCCTACACAGATACGCAGTATTTT.

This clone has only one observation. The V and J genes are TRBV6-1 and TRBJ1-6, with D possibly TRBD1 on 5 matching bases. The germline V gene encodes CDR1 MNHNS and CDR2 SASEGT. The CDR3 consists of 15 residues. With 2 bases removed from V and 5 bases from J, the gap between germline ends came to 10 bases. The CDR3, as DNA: TGTGCCAGCAGTGAATTGGACAATCATAATTCACCCCTCCACTTT. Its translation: CASSELDNHNSPLHF.

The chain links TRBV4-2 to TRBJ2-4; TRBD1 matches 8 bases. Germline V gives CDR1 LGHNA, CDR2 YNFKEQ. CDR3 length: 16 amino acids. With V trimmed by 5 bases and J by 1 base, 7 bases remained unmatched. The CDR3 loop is CASSLDRVGAKNIQYF. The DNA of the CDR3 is TGTGCCAGCAGCTTGGACAGGGTCGGGGCCAAAAACATTCAGTACTTC.

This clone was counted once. The CDR3 sequence is CASSPTGSSGNTIYF. The CDR3 DNA is TGTGCCAGCTCACCAACGGGCAGCTCTGGAAACACCATATATTTT. This chain joins TRBV18 and TRBJ1-3; D remains ambiguous. CDR3 length: 15 amino acids. V was trimmed by 2 bases and J by 0 bases, leaving 8 bases between them. CDR1 is KGHSH and CDR2 is LQKENI in the germline V gene.

Written as DNA, the CDR3 is TGTGCCAGCTCAAAAGACAGGGGTAGTGAGCAGTTCTTC. Translating it yields CASSKDRGSEQFF. This chain joins TRBV18 and TRBJ2-1; TRBD1 matches 8 bases. V lost 5 bases, J lost 9 bases, and 6 bases stayed unmatched. Germline-derived CDR1 and CDR2 are KGHSH and LQKENI. The CDR3 has 13 amino acids.

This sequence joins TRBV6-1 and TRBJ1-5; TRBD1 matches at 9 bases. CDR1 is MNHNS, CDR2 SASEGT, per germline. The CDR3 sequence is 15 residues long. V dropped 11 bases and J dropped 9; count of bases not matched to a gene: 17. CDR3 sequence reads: CAGNSGTGFGGPQHF. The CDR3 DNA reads TGTGCCGGAAACTCCGGGACAGGGTTCGGTGGGCCCCAGCATTTT.

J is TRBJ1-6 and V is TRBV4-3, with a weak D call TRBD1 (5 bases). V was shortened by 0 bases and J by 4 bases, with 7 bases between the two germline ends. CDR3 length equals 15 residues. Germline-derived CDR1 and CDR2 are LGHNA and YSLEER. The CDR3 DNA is TGCGCCAGCAGCCAAGATCCAGGGTATAATTCACCCCTCCACTTT. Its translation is CASSQDPGYNSPLHF.

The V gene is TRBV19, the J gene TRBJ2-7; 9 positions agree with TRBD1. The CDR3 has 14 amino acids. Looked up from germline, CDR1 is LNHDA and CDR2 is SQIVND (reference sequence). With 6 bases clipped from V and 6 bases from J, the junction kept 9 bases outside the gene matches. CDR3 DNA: TGTGCCAGTAGCCTCCGGGACAGGGATGGCGAGCAGTACTTC. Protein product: CASSLRDRDGEQYF.

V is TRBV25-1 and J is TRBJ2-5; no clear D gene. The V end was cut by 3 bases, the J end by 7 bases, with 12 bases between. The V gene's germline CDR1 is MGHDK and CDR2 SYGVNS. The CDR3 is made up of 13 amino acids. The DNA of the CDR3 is TGTGCCAGCAGTGACATCTCTTGGGGGACCCAGTACTTC. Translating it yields CASSDISWGTQYF.

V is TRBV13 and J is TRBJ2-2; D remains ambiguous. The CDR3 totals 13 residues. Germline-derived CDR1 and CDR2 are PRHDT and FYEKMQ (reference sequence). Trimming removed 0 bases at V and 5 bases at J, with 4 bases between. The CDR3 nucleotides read TGTGCCAGCAGCTTAGGGGTTACCGGGGAGCTGTTTTTT. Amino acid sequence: CASSLGVTGELFF.

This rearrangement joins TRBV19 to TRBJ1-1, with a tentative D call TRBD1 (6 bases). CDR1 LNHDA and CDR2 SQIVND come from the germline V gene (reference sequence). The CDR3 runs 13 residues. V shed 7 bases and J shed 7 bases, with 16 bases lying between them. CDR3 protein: CASTTSGGIEAFF. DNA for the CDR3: TGTGCCAGTACCACTTCCGGGGGCATTGAAGCTTTCTTT.

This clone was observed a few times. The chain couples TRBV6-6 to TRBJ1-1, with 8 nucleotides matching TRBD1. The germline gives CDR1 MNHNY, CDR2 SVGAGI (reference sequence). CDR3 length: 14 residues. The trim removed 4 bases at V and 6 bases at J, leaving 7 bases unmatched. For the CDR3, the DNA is TGTGCCAGCAGTTTGACAGGGGCGGTGGCTGAAGCTTTCTTT. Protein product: CASSLTGAVAEAFF.

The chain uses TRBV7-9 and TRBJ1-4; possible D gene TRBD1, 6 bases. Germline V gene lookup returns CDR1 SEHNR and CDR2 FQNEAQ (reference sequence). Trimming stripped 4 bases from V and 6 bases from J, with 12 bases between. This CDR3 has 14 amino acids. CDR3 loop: CASSYRERDEKLFF. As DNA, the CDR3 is TGTGCCAGCAGCTACAGGGAGAGGGATGAAAAACTGTTTTTT. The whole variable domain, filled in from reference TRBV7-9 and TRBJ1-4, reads DTGVSQNPRHKITKRGQNVTFRCDPISEHNRLYWYRQTLGQGPEFLTYFQNEAQLEKSRLLSDRFSAERPKGSFSTLEIQRTEQGDSAMYLCASSYRERDEKLFFGSGTQLSVL.

The CDR3 sequence: CASGSFAGNQPQHF. Here the CDR3 DNA reads TGTGCTAGTGGTTCCTTTGCCGGCAATCAGCCCCAGCATTTT. The genes are TRBV12-5 and TRBJ1-5; unclear D gene. This CDR3 is built from 14 residues. Germline CDR1 is LGHNT and CDR2 is FRNRAP. The V and J ends lost 4 bases and 2 bases respectively, with 9 bases between them.

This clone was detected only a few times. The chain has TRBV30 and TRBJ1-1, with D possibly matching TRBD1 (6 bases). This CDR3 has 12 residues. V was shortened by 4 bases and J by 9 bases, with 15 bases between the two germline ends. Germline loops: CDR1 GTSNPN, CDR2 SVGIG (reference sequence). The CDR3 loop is CAWILGGGKAFF. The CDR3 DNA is TGTGCCTGGATCCTAGGGGGAGGGAAAGCTTTCTTT. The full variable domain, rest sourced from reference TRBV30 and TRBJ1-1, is SQTIHQWPATLVQPVGSPLSLECTVEGTSNPNLYWYRQAAGRGLQLLFYSVGIGQISSEVPQNLSASRPQDRQFILSSKKLLLSDSGFYLCAWILGGGKAFFGQGTRLTVV.

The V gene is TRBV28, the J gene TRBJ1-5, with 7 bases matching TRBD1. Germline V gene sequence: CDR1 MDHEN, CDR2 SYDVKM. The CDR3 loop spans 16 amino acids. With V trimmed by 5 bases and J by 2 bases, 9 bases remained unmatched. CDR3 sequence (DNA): TGTGCCAGCAGTACCGACAGGGTAGGGGGCAATCAGCCCCAGCATTTT. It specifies CASSTDRVGGNQPQHF.

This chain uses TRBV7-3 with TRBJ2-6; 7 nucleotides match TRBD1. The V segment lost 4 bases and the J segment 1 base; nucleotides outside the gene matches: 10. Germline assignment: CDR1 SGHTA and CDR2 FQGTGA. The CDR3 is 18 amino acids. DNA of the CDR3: TGTGCCAGCAGCTCTGGGACAGCCGAACCGTCTGGGGCCAACGTCCTGACTTTC. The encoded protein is CASSSGTAEPSGANVLTF.